The clone carrying this TCR beta chain was counted at least ten times. The antigen is not known. Library preparation for TCR beta used quantitative 5'-RACE with molecular barcodes. TCRdb ran MiXCR on the 5' RACE reads and lists one entry per CDR3 protein. The sample lists around 210,000 distinct CDR3 sequences, 7.5% to 9.5% occurring once. The data are from a study of CD8 T cells in ankylosing spondylitis. Study outcomes and limitations: A motif in TCR beta, a set of under ten highly homologous variants, appeared characteristic of ankylosing spondylitis blood.

Germline V gene sequence: CDR1 LNHNV, CDR2 YYDKDF (reference sequence). The length of the CDR3 is 15 residues. Deletions cut 2 bases from V and 5 bases from J, with 13 bases between. This sequence joins TRBV15 and TRBJ2-1, with a possible D match to TRBD2 (5 bases). The sequenced sample was blood, either unsorted or a sorted T cell fraction (not recorded which). The receptor was derived from a female donor with ankylosing spondylitis or in good health (not recorded which). In nucleotides, the CDR3 is TGTGCCACCAGCAGAAGTTTAGGAGCGGACAATGAGCAGTTCTTC. It is translated as CATSRSLGADNEQFF.